The 28 T cell receptor beta chains in this list originate from one sample, sequenced in a study of T cell repertoires in ileal Crohn's disease. The protocol was immunoSEQ multiplex PCR, while the TCRdb copy is restricted to in-frame clones and leaves out a portion. The data show around 3,100 clones, approximately 86% seen once. As for time point: neoterminal ileum biopsy at postoperative endoscopy, about 6 months after surgery. Sequencing was done on a sample of ileal tissue. The receptors come from an adult with Crohn's disease.

The J gene is TRBJ1-4, the V gene TRBV4-2; TRBD1 is a possible D gene (6 bases). The CDR3 loop spans 16 amino acids. V gave up 4 bases and J gave up 4 bases, with 16 bases separating them. The V gene's germline CDR1 is LGHNA and CDR2 YNFKEQ. The CDR3 loop is CASSPGRGEGNEKLFF. CDR3 bases: TGTGCCAGCAGCCCAGGGAGGGGGGAAGGTAATGAAAAACTGTTTTTT.

This clone was picked up a small number of times. This chain uses TRBV2 with TRBJ2-3, with 8 nucleotides matching TRBD1. J was trimmed by 6 bases and V by 2 bases; bases with no gene match: 10. The CDR3 runs 16 residues. Per the germline V gene, CDR1 is SNHLY and CDR2 is FYNNEI. CDR3 amino acids: CASSERTGLSLDTQYF. CDR3 DNA: TGTGCCAGCAGTGAAAGGACAGGGTTATCGCTCGATACGCAGTATTTT.

V usage is TRBV14 and J usage is TRBJ2-1; 8 positions match TRBD2. In germline, CDR1 is SGHDN, CDR2 FVKESK. The CDR3 spans 15 residues. The V gene end was trimmed by 6 bases and the J gene end by 4 bases; junction bases not matched to a gene: 8. The CDR3 coding sequence is TGTGCCAGCAGAACCACGGCGGGGGGATACAATGAGCAGTTCTTC. This codes for CASRTTAGGYNEQFF.

This chain connects TRBV10-3 to TRBJ2-7, with D perhaps assigned TRBD1 or TRBD2 (5 bases each). Per the germline V gene, CDR1 is ENHRY and CDR2 is SYGVKD. Trimming took 2 bases from V and 0 from J, leaving 11 bases between them. The CDR3 has 15 amino acids. DNA for the CDR3: TGTGCCATCAGTGAGCGGTCAGGGAGCTCCTACGAGCAGTACTTC. Its translation: CAISERSGSSYEQYF.

The chain has TRBV13 and TRBJ2-2; 11 nucleotides match TRBD1. From germline, CDR1 is PRHDT and CDR2 FYEKMQ (reference sequence). The CDR3 has 14 amino acids. The CDR3 sequence: CTIRDRGDTGELFF. The DNA of the CDR3 is TGTACCATCAGGGACAGGGGGGACACCGGGGAGCTGTTTTTT. The full variable domain, completed using reference TRBV13 and TRBJ2-2, is AAGVIQSPRHLIKEKRETATLKCYPIPRHDTVYWYQQGPGQDPQFLISFYEKMQSDKGSIPDRFSAQQFSDYHSELNMSSLELGDSALYFCTIRDRGDTGELFFGEGSRLTVL.

The chain is built from TRBV5-1 and TRBJ2-7; D is undetermined. CDR1 is SGHRS and CDR2 is YFSETQ in the germline V gene. Between the trimmed V and J ends, which lost 0 bases and 3 bases, there was a span of 13 bases. CDR3 length: 15 residues. This CDR3 is CASSLAGFDIYEQYF. CDR3 nucleotides: TGCGCCAGCAGCTTGGCCGGGTTTGATATCTACGAGCAGTACTTC.

This clone was found once. CDR3: CASSFQGGTGELFF. The CDR3 nucleotides are TGTGCCAGCAGCTTTCAGGGAGGTACCGGGGAGCTGTTTTTT. The chain links TRBV11-2 to TRBJ2-2, with D possibly being TRBD2 (6 bases). V lost 3 bases, J lost 5 bases, and 10 bases lay in between. The CDR3 has 14 residues. Looked up from germline, CDR1 is SGHAT and CDR2 is FQNNGV.

The rearrangement links TRBV12-5 to TRBJ2-6, with 12 positions matching TRBD1. Germline V lookup: CDR1 LGHNT, CDR2 FRNRAP. The CDR3 is 21 residues long. Trimming removed 0 bases from V and 2 bases from J; junction bases left unmatched: 11. CDR3 DNA sequence: TGTGCTAGTGGTTTGGTACTGGGACAGGGGGCCCTTTTCGCTGGGGCCAACGTCCTGACTTTC. Protein: CASGLVLGQGALFAGANVLTF.

CDR3 DNA: TGTGCCAGCAGCCGAGCGGGGCGGGGCACAGATACGCAGTATTTT. Translation gives CASSRAGRGTDTQYF. The chain uses TRBV7-2 and TRBJ2-3; TRBD2 aligns across 7 bases. This CDR3 is 15 amino acids long. Germline loops: CDR1 SGHTA, CDR2 FQGNSA. V lost 5 bases, J lost 1 base, and 6 bases stayed unmatched.

This clone was detected only a few times. The chain joins TRBV9 to TRBJ1-2; D unclear. V lost 1 base and J 6 bases, leaving 13 bases between the germline ends. Germline V gene lookup returns CDR1 SGDLS and CDR2 YYNGEE. The CDR3 length is 14 residues. This CDR3 reads CASSVSLGADGYTF. CDR3 bases: TGTGCCAGCAGCGTATCGTTGGGCGCCGATGGCTACACCTTC.

The V gene is TRBV4-1, the J gene TRBJ2-3, with a weak D call TRBD2 (5 bases). The germline V gene encodes CDR1 MGHRA and CDR2 YSYEKL. CDR3 length equals 20 residues. Trimming pared 1 base from V and 2 bases from J, leaving 25 bases between. The CDR3 DNA reads as TGCGCCAGCAGCCAAGGGGTCGTGGGAAGGAGAGGGTCACACACAGATACGCAGTATTTT. Protein sequence: CASSQGVVGRRGSHTDTQYF.

This chain uses TRBV12-5 with TRBJ2-5; D call uncertain. CDR1 is LGHNT and CDR2 is FRNRAP in the germline V gene. The CDR3 loop spans 14 amino acids. V was trimmed by 3 bases and J by 5 bases, leaving 13 bases between them. This CDR3 is CASGFPGPVETQYF. CDR3 bases: TGTGCTAGTGGTTTTCCCGGGCCGGTGGAGACCCAGTACTTC.

This clone is large (0.1 to 1%) within its sample. This chain joins TRBV5-5 and TRBJ1-1; D unclear. The germline CDR1 and CDR2 sequences are SGHKS and YYEKEE (reference sequence). Trimming removed 0 bases from V and 10 bases from J, with 16 bases in between. This CDR3 has 14 amino acids. The chain's CDR3 is CASSLAVGSTRAFF. Here the CDR3 DNA reads TGTGCCAGCAGCTTGGCTGTTGGCAGCACGAGAGCTTTCTTT.

The chain uses TRBV7-9 and TRBJ1-4, with unresolved D. Deletions cut 5 bases from V and 0 bases from J, with 13 bases between. Germline values: CDR1 SEHNR, CDR2 FQNEAQ (reference sequence). CDR3 size: 16 residues. Here the CDR3 DNA reads TGTGCCAGCAGCCGAGCAGACGTTACAACTAATGAAAAACTGTTTTTT. Translation gives CASSRADVTTNEKLFF.

The rearrangement uses TRBV10-3 and TRBJ1-1; TRBD1 agrees at 11 bases. Germline CDR1 ENHRY, CDR2 SYGVKD. This CDR3 comprises 14 residues. The V and J ends lost 4 bases and 4 bases, in that order; junction bases with no gene match: 2. This CDR3 reads CAISAGQGGTEAFF. In DNA form, the CDR3 reads TGTGCCATCAGTGCGGGACAGGGGGGCACTGAAGCTTTCTTT.

V and J are TRBV6-5 and TRBJ1-2, with 7 positions matching TRBD1. In germline, CDR1 is MNHEY, CDR2 SVGAGI. With 2 bases clipped from V and 6 bases from J, the junction kept 3 bases outside the gene matches. There are 13 residues in the CDR3. CDR3 DNA sequence: TGTGCCAGCAGTTACCTCACAGGGGATGGCTACACCTTC. Translation gives CASSYLTGDGYTF.

This clone was picked up a small number of times. The CDR3 region is CASSQGLAVTGTLYGYTF. The CDR3 region has the DNA TGTGCCAGCAGCCAAGGATTGGCAGTGACGGGGACTCTCTACGGCTACACCTTC. The chain combines TRBV4-2 with TRBJ1-2; D is perhaps TRBD1 (5 bases). V lost 1 base and J lost 8, with 26 bases in between. The CDR3 spans 18 residues. Germline V lookup: CDR1 LGHNA, CDR2 YNFKEQ.

This clone was observed a few times. This sequence joins TRBV15 and TRBJ2-7; D is possibly TRBD2 (5 bases). Germline V gene sequence: CDR1 LNHNV, CDR2 YYDKDF (reference sequence). Trimming pared 0 bases from V and 3 bases from J, leaving 15 bases between. CDR3 length: 16 residues. CDR3 residues: CATSRDLAGLHYEQYF. The CDR3 DNA reads TGTGCCACCAGCAGAGATCTGGCAGGACTCCACTACGAGCAGTACTTC.

The rearrangement joins TRBV5-1 to TRBJ1-4; tentatively, D is TRBD1 (6 bases). Germline V gene data show CDR1 as SGHRS and CDR2 as YFSETQ. The germline V and J ends were trimmed by 0 bases and 6 bases, with 18 bases remaining between them. The length of the CDR3 is 17 residues. The CDR3 region is CASSLAGGRTVDEKLFF. CDR3 sequence (DNA): TGCGCCAGCAGCTTGGCGGGGGGGCGTACGGTTGATGAAAAACTGTTTTTT.

V and J are TRBV2 and TRBJ1-2; D gene ambiguous. The CDR3 is 14 residues long. CDR1 is SNHLY, CDR2 FYNNEI, per germline. Trimming removed 3 bases from V and 3 bases from J, with 11 bases in between. CDR3 amino acids: CASSDFGPDYGYTF. The CDR3 DNA is TGTGCCAGCAGTGATTTTGGGCCAGACTATGGCTACACCTTC.

The V and J genes are TRBV5-5 and TRBJ1-5; 7 bases line up with TRBD1. The ends lost 4 bases at V and 1 base at J; junction bases unmatched: 5. The CDR3 is made up of 15 amino acids. Germline CDR1 is SGHKS and CDR2 is YYEKEE (reference sequence). The DNA of the CDR3 is TGTGCCAGCAGCCGTAACAGGGGCAGCAATCAGCCCCAGCATTTT. As protein: CASSRNRGSNQPQHF. The variable domain in full, completed from reference TRBV5-5 and TRBJ1-5, reads DAGVTQSPTHLIKTRGQQVTLRCSPISGHKSVSWYQQVLGQGPQFIFQYYEKEERGRGNFPDRFSARQFPNYSSELNVNALLLGDSALYLCASSRNRGSNQPQHFGDGTRLSIL.

V is TRBV18 and J is TRBJ2-1, with 12 nucleotides matching TRBD1. The CDR3 totals 14 residues. The germline gives CDR1 KGHSH, CDR2 LQKENI. With 3 bases clipped from V and 8 bases from J, the junction kept 2 bases outside the gene matches. Here the CDR3 reads CASSPGTGGDEQFF. CDR3 nucleotide sequence: TGTGCCAGCTCACCGGGGACAGGGGGCGATGAGCAGTTCTTC.

The chain links TRBV5-4 to TRBJ2-7; D may be TRBD1 (5 bases). The CDR3 is 14 residues long. The germline V gene has CDR1 SGHNT and CDR2 YYREEE (reference sequence). Trimming removed 7 bases from V and 0 bases from J, with 14 bases in between. The CDR3 bases are TGTGCCAGCCGCAGGGCAGACCTCTCCTACGAGCAGTACTTC. Its translation: CASRRADLSYEQYF.

This clone has more than one count but fewer than ten. The CDR3 region is CASSGTGEDGSTGELFF. CDR3 nucleotide sequence: TGTGCCAGCAGCGGGACAGGGGAGGACGGGAGCACCGGGGAGCTGTTTTTT. The V gene is TRBV27, the J gene TRBJ2-2, with TRBD1 matching 10 bases. The CDR3 consists of 17 residues. Trimming took 6 bases from V and 4 from J; bases not matched to a gene: 11. Germline CDR1 and CDR2: MNHEY and SMNVEV (reference sequence).

V gene TRBV5-6 combines with J gene TRBJ1-2, with 12 nucleotides matching TRBD1. Trimming removed 5 bases from V and 5 bases from J; junction bases left unmatched: 10. This CDR3 spans 16 amino acids. Germline V gene data show CDR1 as SGHDT and CDR2 as YYEEEE. Here the CDR3 DNA reads TGTGCCAGCAGGCGGGACAGGGGGCCCGTATGGTATGGCTACACCTTC. It codes for CASRRDRGPVWYGYTF. The full variable domain, rest sourced from reference TRBV5-6 and TRBJ1-2, is DAGVTQSPTHLIKTRGQQVTLRCSPKSGHDTVSWYQQALGQGPQFIFQYYEEEERQRGNFPDRFSGHQFPNYSSELNVNALLLGDSALYLCASRRDRGPVWYGYTFGSGTRLTVV.

The sample holds one count of this clone. The chain employs TRBV5-4 and TRBJ1-1, with 9 bases that match TRBD1. The CDR3 extends over 16 amino acids. Germline CDR1 is SGHNT and CDR2 is YYREEE (reference sequence). Unmatched junction bases numbered 8, after V lost 4 bases and J lost 1 base. The CDR3 sequence is CASSIGTGFGNTEAFF. The DNA for the CDR3 is TGTGCCAGCAGCATAGGGACAGGGTTCGGGAACACTGAAGCTTTCTTT.

The rearrangement uses TRBV4-2 and TRBJ1-1, with D possibly being TRBD1 (5 bases). CDR3 length: 14 amino acids. Germline values: CDR1 LGHNA, CDR2 YNFKEQ. The ends were cut back, 0 bases at V and 10 bases at J, with 15 bases in the middle. CDR3 region: CASSQDQAVGRAFF. The CDR3 region has the DNA TGTGCCAGCAGCCAAGATCAGGCAGTGGGGCGAGCTTTCTTT.

The rearrangement links TRBV4-1 to TRBJ1-6, with D unresolved. The CDR3 spans 15 residues. From germline, CDR1 is MGHRA and CDR2 YSYEKL. Trimming shortened V by 0 bases and J by 10 bases, and 13 bases separated the two germline ends. This CDR3 reads CASSQDWQAGSPLHF. Here the CDR3 DNA reads TGCGCCAGCAGCCAAGATTGGCAAGCGGGGTCACCCCTCCACTTT.